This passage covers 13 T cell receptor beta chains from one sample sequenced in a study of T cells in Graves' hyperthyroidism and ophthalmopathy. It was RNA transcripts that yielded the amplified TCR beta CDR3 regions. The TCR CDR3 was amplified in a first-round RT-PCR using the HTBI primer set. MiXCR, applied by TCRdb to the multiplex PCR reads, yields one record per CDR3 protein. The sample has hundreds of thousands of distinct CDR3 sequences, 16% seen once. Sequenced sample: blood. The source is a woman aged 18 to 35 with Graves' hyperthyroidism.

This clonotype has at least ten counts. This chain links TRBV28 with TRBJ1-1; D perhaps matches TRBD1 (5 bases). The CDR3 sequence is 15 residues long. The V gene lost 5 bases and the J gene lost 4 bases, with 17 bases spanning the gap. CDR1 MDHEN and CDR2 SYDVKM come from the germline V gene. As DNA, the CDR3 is TGTGCCAGCAGTCCTACCCTTGGGGGGAGCACTGAAGCTTTCTTT. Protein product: CASSPTLGGSTEAFF.

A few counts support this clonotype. CDR3 nucleotides: TGTGCCAGCAGCTTGAGGGGTGGGGGGTATGGCACAGATACGCAGTATTTT. Its protein product is CASSLRGGGYGTDTQYF. The chain links TRBV11-3 to TRBJ2-3; D may be TRBD2 (6 bases). Trimming cost V 3 bases and J 1 base, with 17 bases left between them. Per the germline V gene, CDR1 is SGHNT and CDR2 is YENEEA. This CDR3 comprises 17 residues.

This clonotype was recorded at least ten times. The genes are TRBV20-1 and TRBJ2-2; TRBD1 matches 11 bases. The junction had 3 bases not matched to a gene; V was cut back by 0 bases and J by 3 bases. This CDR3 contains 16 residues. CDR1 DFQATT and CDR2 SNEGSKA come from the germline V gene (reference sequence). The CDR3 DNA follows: TGCAGTGCTAGAGATCCGGGACAGGGGGACACCGGGGAGCTGTTTTTT. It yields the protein CSARDPGQGDTGELFF.

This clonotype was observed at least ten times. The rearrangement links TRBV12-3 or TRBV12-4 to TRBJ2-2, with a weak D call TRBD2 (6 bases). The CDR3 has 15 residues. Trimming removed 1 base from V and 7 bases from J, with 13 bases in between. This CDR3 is CASSLGLGVDGELFF. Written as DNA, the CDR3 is TGTGCCAGCAGTTTAGGACTAGGGGTGGACGGGGAGCTGTTTTTT.

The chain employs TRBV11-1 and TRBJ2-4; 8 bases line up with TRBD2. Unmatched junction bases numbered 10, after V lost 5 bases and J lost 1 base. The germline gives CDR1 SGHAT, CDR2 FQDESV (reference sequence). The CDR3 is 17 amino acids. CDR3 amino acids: CASSHKGLGIAKNIQYF. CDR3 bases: TGTGCCAGCAGCCATAAGGGACTAGGTATTGCCAAAAACATTCAGTACTTC.

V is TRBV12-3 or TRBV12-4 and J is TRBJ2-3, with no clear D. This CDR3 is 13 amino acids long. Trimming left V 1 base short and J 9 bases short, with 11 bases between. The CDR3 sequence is CASSLGSVGTQYF. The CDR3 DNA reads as TGTGCCAGCAGTTTAGGGTCGGTCGGGACGCAGTATTTT.

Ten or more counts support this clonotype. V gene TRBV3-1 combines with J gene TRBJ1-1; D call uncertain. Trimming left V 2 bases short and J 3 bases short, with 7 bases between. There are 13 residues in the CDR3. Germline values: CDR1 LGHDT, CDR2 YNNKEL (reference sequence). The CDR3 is CASSQSPYTEAFF. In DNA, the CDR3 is TGTGCCAGCAGCCAATCCCCTTACACTGAAGCTTTCTTT.

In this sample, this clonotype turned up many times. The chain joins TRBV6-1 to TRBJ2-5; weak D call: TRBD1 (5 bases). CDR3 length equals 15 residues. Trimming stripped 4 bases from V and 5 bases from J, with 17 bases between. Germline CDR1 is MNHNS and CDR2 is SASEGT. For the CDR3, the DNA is TGTGCCAGCAGTGTTCAGGCAGGGTCCGGGGAGACCCAGTACTTC. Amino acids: CASSVQAGSGETQYF.

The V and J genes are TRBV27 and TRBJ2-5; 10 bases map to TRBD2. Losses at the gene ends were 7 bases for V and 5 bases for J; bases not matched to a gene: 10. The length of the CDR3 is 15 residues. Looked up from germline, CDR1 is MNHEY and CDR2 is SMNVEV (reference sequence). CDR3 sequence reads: CASTSQRGGDETQYF. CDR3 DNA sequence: TGTGCCAGCACCTCCCAGCGGGGGGGCGATGAGACCCAGTACTTC.

The CDR3 DNA sequence: TGCAGTGCTAGAGCGCAAGCAGTTATGAACACTGAAGCTTTCTTT. Its protein product is CSARAQAVMNTEAFF. The V gene is TRBV20-1, the J gene TRBJ1-1; D gene uncertain. The ends were cut back, 1 base at V and 0 bases at J, with 12 bases in the middle. Looked up from germline, CDR1 is DFQATT and CDR2 is SNEGSKA (reference sequence). The CDR3 runs 15 residues.

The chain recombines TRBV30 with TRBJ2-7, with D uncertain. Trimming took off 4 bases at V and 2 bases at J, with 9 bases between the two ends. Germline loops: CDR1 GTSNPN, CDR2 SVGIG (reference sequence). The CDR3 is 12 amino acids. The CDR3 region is CAWITDTYEQYF. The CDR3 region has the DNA TGTGCCTGGATCACCGATACCTACGAGCAGTACTTC.

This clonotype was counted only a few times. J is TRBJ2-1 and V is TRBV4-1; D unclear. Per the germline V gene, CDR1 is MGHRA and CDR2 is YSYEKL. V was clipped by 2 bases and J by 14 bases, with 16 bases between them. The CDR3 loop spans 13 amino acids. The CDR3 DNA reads TGCGCCAGCAGCCAACCGCTAGACGGCTCCGAGTTCTTC. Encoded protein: CASSQPLDGSEFF.

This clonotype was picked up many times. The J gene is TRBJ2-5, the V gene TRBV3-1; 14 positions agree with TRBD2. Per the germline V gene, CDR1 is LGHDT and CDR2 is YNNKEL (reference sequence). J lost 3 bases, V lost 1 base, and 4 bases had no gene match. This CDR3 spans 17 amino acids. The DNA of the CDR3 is TGTGCCAGCAGCCAAGGTCCGGGACTAGCGGGAGAAGAGACCCAGTACTTC. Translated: CASSQGPGLAGEETQYF.